The present T cell receptor beta chain was sequenced within a study of T cells in Graves' hyperthyroidism and ophthalmopathy. Findings and limits, study-wide: Blood samples included most of the expanded thyroid clonotypes exceeding 0.001.

Germline V CDR1 and CDR2: SSHAT, FNYEAQ (reference sequence). This CDR3 has 12 amino acids. Turning to this clonotype: Its antigen is still unknown.

RNA transcripts gave rise to amplified TCR beta CDR3 regions. TCR CDR3 regions were first amplified by RT-PCR with HTBI primers. TCRdb reanalysed the multiplex PCR reads using MiXCR and keeps one entry per CDR3 protein. This table holds over 700,000 distinct CDR3 sequences, 35% found once. The origin of this receptor is a woman aged 40 to 50 with Graves' hyperthyroidism. V and J are TRBV7-7 and TRBJ2-5, with D possibly matching TRBD1 (5 bases). The sequencing sample was made of blood. CDR3 region: CASPGLQETQYF. CDR3 DNA: TGTGCTAGTCCAGGGTTGCAAGAGACCCAGTACTTC.